This T cell receptor beta chain was sequenced during a study of blood T cell repertoires in COVID-19. Across the study: Acute and convalescent COVID-19 specimens originated in the United States, Italy and Spain. T cells, B-cell-depleted T cells, or PBMCs supplied cDNA or gDNA.

In the study's own analysis: For nucleated cells, counts were estimated from reference gene primer amplification. Clones were read by immunoSEQ multiplex PCR, and TCRdb kept only the in-frame ones, dropping some. That table furnishes V, J and clone size, whereas the DNA furnished D and trimming. The top ten hold under 3% of the sample, which has 350,000 or so clones, about 83% seen once. The germline V gene has CDR1 SGHNT and CDR2 YENEEA. The V gene lost 5 bases and the J gene lost 1 base, with 14 bases spanning the gap. The CDR3 has 15 amino acids. The source material was peripheral blood. The receptor's source is a young man with active or convalescent COVID-19. The chain recombines TRBV11-3 with TRBJ2-5; D is uncertain. The DNA for the CDR3 is TGTGCCAGCAGCCATCTAGTCGAAGTCCAAGAGACCCAGTACTTC. Translated, it gives CASSHLVEVQETQYF. Variable domain in full (rest from reference TRBV11-3 and TRBJ2-5): EAGVVQSPRYKIIEKKQPVAFWCNPISGHNTLYWYLQNLGQGPELLIRYENEEAVDDSQLPKDRFSAERLKGVDSTLKIQPAELGDSAVYLCASSHLVEVQETQYFGPGTRLLVL.